This TCR beta chain was sequenced during a study of blood T cell repertoires in COVID-19. Original data processing: By means of reference gene primer amplification, nucleated cell counts were estimated. Profiled with immunoSEQ multiplex PCR; TCRdb holds only in-frame clones, not every one. The V and J calls and clone size were taken over from that table, and D and trimming were inferred from the DNA. The table shows some 56,000 clones, with 82% occurring only once. The CDR3 contains 16 residues. CDR1 SQVTM and CDR2 ANQGSEA come from the germline V gene. J gave up 0 bases and V 6 bases, and 9 bases lay outside the gene matches.

Sequencing was performed on peripheral blood. The chain recombines TRBV29-1 with TRBJ1-5; 9 nucleotides match TRBD1. The receptor was derived from a man of 80 years or more with COVID-19, enrolled during active disease. The chain's CDR3 is CSVGTGWGHSNQPQHF. DNA of the CDR3: TGCAGCGTAGGGACAGGGTGGGGGCATAGCAATCAGCCCCAGCATTTT.